This T cell receptor beta chain was documented in a study of T cell responses to AZD1222 COVID-19 vaccine. Notes on the study in general: Dominant CD4 TCR responses targeted spike regions 160-218 and 743-854. Females made up more of the donors, who were largely white British, and clonal diversity may have come out too low. Of the AZD1222 recipients, only 5 to 7 were seropositive at baseline.

Only in-frame clones appear in the TCRdb table, and some are missing; sequencing was by immunoSEQ multiplex PCR. The sample carries just under 75,000 clones, roughly 80% recorded once. Trimming removed 4 bases from V and 5 bases from J, with 8 bases in between. The CDR3 is 13 residues long. Germline values: CDR1 MNHEY, CDR2 SVGAGI. To note about this clone: No antigen is known for it.

This chain uses TRBV6-5 with TRBJ2-2; D unclear. The material sequenced was peripheral blood, taken 28 days after the second AZD1222 dose. This receptor was obtained from an adult who received the AZD1222 COVID-19 vaccine. The CDR3 is CASSSQATGELFF. CDR3 DNA sequence: TGTGCCAGCAGTTCTCAGGCGACCGGGGAGCTGTTTTTT.